This record concerns one T cell receptor beta chain sequence. Its antigen remains unidentified. No per-base quality is available; no much larger clone lies one base away. The sample belongs to a study of blood T cell repertoires in COVID-19 (dated by TCRdb to 2020 to 2021). About the study as a whole: Samples covering the acute and convalescent phases of COVID-19 were provided by collaborators in the United States, Italy and Spain. The material from the prospective study consisted of cDNA or gDNA derived from T cells, B-cell-depleted T cells, or PBMCs. The dataset comprised deeply sampled blood TCRbeta repertoires from subjects exposed to, actively infected with, or recovered from COVID-19. The repertoires were made available in a free public database intended to serve as a resource for research on the immune response to SARS-CoV-2. The samples were drawn from two sources: the first 160 participants of the ongoing ImmuneRACE study, and approximately 1,300 subjects contributed by 6 global collaborators. The sample metadata nearly always contained a de-identified subject ID, COVID-19 status, age in years and sex. Where available, HLA class I and class II types were taken from metadata supplied by the sample provider and were not determined by assay-based typing.

From its cysteine to its phenylalanine, the CDR3 spans 14 amino acids. The CDR3 DNA has 42 bases and is translated from base 1. Based on the germline V gene, the CDR1 and CDR2 sequences are SGHRS and YFSETQ. Trimming leaves V shorter by 7 bases and J shorter by 7 bases, with the junction holding 10 bases beyond the gene matches. Collaborating institutions collected whole blood in K2EDTA tubes following their own protocols. For TCRbeta analysis, collaborators shipped samples as frozen whole blood, isolated PBMCs, or DNA extracted from either of those sample types. The paper as a whole reports these results and caveats: Clinical and demographic metadata were provided uncurated, with the amount varying by source and participant.

TCRbeta CDR3 regions were amplified from genomic DNA using the immunoSEQ Assay, a bias-controlled multiplex PCR. The published analysis was carried out like this. The number of nucleated cells in each sample was estimated by amplification of reference gene primers within the assay. To quantify the absolute abundance of each unique TCRbeta CDR3 rearrangement, sequence reads were collapsed and filtered. For each sample, productive Simpson clonality was calculated as the square root of Simpson's diversity index over productive rearrangements. This is the immuneACCESS table as TCRdb keeps it, with only in-frame sequences that have V and J called. A part of the clones is gone; compared with another copy, unresolved V genes explain less than half, and the rest is unexplained. That table supplies the V and J calls and clone size; D and trimming were determined from the DNA. The sample table records 98,000 or so clones; about three quarters of these occur just once. The ten largest clones add up to 1.5% to 2% of the sample.

The TCR was taken from a woman in her thirties or forties with acute or convalescent COVID-19. In this chain, TRBV5-1 is recombined with TRBJ2-1; 8 bases in the middle match TRBD2. The sample was peripheral blood. Read as DNA, the sequence is TGCGCCAGCCGGTTCCCGGGGGGGAGGAATGAGCAGTTCTTC. The resulting protein is CASRFPGGRNEQFF.